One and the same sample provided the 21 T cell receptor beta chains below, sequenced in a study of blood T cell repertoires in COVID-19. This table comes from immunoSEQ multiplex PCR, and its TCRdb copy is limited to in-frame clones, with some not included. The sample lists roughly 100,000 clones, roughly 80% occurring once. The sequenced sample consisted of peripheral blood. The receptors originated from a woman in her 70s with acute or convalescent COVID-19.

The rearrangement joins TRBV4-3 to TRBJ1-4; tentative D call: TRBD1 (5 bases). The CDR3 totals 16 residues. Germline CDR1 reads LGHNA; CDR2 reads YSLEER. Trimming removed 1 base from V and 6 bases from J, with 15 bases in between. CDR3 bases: TGCGCCAGCAGCCAAGTCAAGTCAGGGACTTATGAAAAACTGTTTTTT. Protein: CASSQVKSGTYEKLFF.

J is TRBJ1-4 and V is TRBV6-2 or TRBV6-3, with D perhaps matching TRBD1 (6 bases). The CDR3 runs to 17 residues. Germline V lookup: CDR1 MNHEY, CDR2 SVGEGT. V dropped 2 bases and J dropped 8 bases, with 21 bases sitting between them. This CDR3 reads CASSYHGTPRGREKLFF. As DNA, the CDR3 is TGTGCCAGCAGTTACCACGGGACACCCCGCGGAAGGGAAAAACTGTTTTTT.

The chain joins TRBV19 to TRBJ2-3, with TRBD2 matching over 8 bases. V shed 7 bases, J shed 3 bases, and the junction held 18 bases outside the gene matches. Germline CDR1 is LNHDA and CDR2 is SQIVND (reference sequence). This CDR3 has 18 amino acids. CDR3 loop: CASTSRVLAGGVTDTQYF. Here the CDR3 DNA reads TGTGCCAGTACCTCCCGGGTGCTAGCGGGTGGAGTAACAGATACGCAGTATTTT.

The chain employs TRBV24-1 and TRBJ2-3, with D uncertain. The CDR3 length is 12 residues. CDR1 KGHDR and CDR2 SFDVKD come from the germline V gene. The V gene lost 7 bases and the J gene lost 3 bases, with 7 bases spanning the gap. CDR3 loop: CATSPGTDTQYF. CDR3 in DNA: TGTGCCACCAGCCCCGGGACAGATACGCAGTATTTT.

In DNA form, the CDR3 reads TGTGCCAGCAGCGTAATGGGGAGCTCCTACAATGAGCAGTTCTTC. Translating gives CASSVMGSSYNEQFF. The chain is built from TRBV9 and TRBJ2-1, with a weak D call TRBD2 (5 bases). With 1 base removed from V and 0 bases from J, the gap between germline ends came to 8 bases. The CDR3 runs to 15 residues. The germline CDR1 and CDR2 sequences are SGDLS and YYNGEE. The variable domain in full, with the rest retrieved from reference TRBV9 and TRBJ2-1, is DSGVTQTPKHLITATGQRVTLRCSPRSGDLSVYWYQQSLDQGLQFLIQYYNGEERAKGNILERFSAQQFPDLHSELNLSSLELGDSALYFCASSVMGSSYNEQFFGPGTRLTVL.

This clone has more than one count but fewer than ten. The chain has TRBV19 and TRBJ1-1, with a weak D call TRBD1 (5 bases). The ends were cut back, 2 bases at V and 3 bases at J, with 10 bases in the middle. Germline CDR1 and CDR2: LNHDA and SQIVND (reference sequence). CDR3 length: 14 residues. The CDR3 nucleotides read TGTGCCAGTAGTATACAGGGAGGGGACACTGAAGCTTTCTTT. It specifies CASSIQGGDTEAFF.

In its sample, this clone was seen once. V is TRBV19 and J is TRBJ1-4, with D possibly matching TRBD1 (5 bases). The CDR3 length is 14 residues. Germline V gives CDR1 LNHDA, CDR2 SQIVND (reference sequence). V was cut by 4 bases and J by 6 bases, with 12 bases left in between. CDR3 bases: TGTGCCAGTAGTAGTCGGCAGGGTGATGAAAAACTGTTTTTT. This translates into CASSSRQGDEKLFF. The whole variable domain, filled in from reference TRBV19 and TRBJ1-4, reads DGGITQSPKYLFRKEGQNVTLSCEQNLNHDAMYWYRQDPGQGLRLIYYSQIVNDFQKGDIAEGYSVSREKKESFPLTVTSAQKNPTAFYLCASSSRQGDEKLFFGSGTQLSVL.

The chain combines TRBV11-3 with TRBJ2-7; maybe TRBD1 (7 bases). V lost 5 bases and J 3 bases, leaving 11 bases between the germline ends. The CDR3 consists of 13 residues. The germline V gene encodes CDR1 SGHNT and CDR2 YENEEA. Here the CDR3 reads CASSQGGNYEQYF. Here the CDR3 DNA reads TGTGCCAGCAGCCAGGGGGGAAACTACGAGCAGTACTTC.

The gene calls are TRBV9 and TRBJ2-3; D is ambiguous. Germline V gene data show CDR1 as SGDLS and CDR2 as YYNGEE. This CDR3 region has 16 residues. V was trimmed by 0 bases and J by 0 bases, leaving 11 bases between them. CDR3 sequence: CASSVDGDASTDTQYF. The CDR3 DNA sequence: TGTGCCAGCAGCGTAGATGGAGACGCCAGCACAGATACGCAGTATTTT.

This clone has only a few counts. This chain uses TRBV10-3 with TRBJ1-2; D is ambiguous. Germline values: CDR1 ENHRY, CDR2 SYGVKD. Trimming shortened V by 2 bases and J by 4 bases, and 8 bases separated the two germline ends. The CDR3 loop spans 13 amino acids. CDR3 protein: CAISERPGYGYTF. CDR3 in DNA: TGTGCCATCAGTGAGCGGCCAGGCTATGGCTACACCTTC.

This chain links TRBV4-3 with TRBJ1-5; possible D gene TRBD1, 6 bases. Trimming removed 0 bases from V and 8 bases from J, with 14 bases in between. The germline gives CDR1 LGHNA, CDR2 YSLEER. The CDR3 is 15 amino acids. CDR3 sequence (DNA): TGCGCCAGCAGCCAAGATCCGTATACAGGGAAGCCCCAGCATTTT. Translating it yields CASSQDPYTGKPQHF.

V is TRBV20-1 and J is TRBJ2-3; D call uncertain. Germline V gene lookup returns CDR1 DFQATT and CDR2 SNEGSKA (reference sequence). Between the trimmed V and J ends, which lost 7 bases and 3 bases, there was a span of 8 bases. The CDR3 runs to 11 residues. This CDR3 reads CSVPPTDTQYF. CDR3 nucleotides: TGCAGTGTCCCCCCGACAGATACGCAGTATTTT.

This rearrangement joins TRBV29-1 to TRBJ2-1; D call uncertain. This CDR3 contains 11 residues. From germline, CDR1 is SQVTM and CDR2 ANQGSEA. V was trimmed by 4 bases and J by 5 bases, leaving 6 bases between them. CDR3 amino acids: CSVARDNEQFF. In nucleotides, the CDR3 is TGCAGCGTTGCTCGGGACAATGAGCAGTTCTTC.

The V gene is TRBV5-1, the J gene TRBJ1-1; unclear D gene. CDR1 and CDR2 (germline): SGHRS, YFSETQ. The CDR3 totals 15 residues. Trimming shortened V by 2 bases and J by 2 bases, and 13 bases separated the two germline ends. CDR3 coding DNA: TGCGCCAGCAGCTTATCGCGAAGCTCCAACACTGAAGCTTTCTTT. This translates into CASSLSRSSNTEAFF.

CDR3: CASSPPGQLNTEAFF. The DNA for the CDR3 is TGTGCCAGCTCACCACCCGGACAGTTGAACACTGAAGCTTTCTTT. The chain is built from TRBV18 and TRBJ1-1; possible D gene TRBD1, 6 bases. The CDR3 covers 15 residues. CDR1 and CDR2 from the germline V gene are KGHSH and LQKENI. V gave up 0 bases and J gave up 0 bases, with 8 bases separating them.

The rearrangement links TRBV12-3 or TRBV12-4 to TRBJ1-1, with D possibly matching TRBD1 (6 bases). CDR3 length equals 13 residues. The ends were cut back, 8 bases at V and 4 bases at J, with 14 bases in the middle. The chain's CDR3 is CASALGGLTEAFF. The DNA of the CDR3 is TGTGCCAGCGCGTTAGGGGGTCTCACTGAAGCTTTCTTT.

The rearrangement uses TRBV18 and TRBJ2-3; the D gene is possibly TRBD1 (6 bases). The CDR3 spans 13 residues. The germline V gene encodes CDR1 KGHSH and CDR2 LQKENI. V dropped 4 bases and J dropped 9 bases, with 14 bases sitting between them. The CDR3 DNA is TGTGCCAGCTCACTACGACCAGGGGACACGCAGTATTTT. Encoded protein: CASSLRPGDTQYF.

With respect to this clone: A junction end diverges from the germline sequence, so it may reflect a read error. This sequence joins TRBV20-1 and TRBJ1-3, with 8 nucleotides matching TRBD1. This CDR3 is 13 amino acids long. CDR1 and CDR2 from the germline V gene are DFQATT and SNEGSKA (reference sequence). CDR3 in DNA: TGCAGTGCTAGTCGAGACAGGGGAAGCACCATATATTTT. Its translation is CSASRDRGSTIYF.

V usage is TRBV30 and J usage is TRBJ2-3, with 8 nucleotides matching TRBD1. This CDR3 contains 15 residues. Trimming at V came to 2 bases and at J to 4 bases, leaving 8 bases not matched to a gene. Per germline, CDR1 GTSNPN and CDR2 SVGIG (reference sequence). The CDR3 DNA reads TGTGCCTGGAGTCCAAGGACAGGGTCGGCAGATACGCAGTATTTT. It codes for CAWSPRTGSADTQYF.

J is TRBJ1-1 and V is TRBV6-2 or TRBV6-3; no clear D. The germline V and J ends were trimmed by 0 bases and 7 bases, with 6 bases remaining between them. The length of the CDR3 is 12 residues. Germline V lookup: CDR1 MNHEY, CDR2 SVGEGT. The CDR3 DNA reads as TGTGCCAGCAGTTACTCCCAGATTGAAGCTTTCTTT. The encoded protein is CASSYSQIEAFF.

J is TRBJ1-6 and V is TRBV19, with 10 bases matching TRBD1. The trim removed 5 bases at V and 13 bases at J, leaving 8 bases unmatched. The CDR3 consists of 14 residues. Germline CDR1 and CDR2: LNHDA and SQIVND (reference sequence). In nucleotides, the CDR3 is TGTGCCAGTAGTGTCGACAGGGGGCATGGGCCCCTCCACTTT. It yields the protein CASSVDRGHGPLHF.